The rows below give T cell receptor beta chains drawn from one sample of a study of blood T cell repertoires in COVID-19. This table comes from immunoSEQ multiplex PCR, and its TCRdb copy is limited to in-frame clones, with some not included. The sample holds fewer than 250,000 clones, approximately 88% seen once. The sample comprised PBMCs or T cells enriched from blood (not recorded which). Every receptor here comes from a woman in her 30s who had been exposed to COVID-19. The CDR3 runs from the conserved cysteine through the conserved F or W. Each record gives: CDR3 DNA, CDR3 protein, V gene, J gene, D gene, clone size. D genes are given only for firm matches. Size is stated for part of the rows, as once, few or many counts, or as a class when the clone is expanded.

CDR3nt: TGTGCCAGCATCCTCAGGGTCCATCAGCCCCAGCATTTT
CDR3aa: CASILRVHQPQHF
v_gene: TRBV6-4
j_gene: TRBJ1-5
d_gene: -
abundance: -

CDR3nt: TGTGCCAGCAGTGAGAGGGCTTGGACAGGGGGCTTTGGAAACACCATATATTTT
CDR3aa: CASSERAWTGGFGNTIYF
v_gene: TRBV2
j_gene: TRBJ1-3
d_gene: TRBD1
abundance: -

CDR3nt: TGTGCCAGCAGTTCGGTCCAGGGAGGGTCAGATACGCAGTATTTT
CDR3aa: CASSSVQGGSDTQYF
v_gene: TRBV28
j_gene: TRBJ2-3
d_gene: TRBD2
abundance: once

CDR3nt: TGTGCCAGCAGCTTAGAAGGGGGCCTTAGCACAGATACGCAGTATTTT
CDR3aa: CASSLEGGLSTDTQYF
v_gene: TRBV7-9
j_gene: TRBJ2-3
d_gene: TRBD1
abundance: -

CDR3nt: TGTGCCAGCAAGGTAGCGAAAAGCACAGATACGCAGTATTTT
CDR3aa: CASKVAKSTDTQYF
v_gene: TRBV2
j_gene: TRBJ2-3
d_gene: -
abundance: few

CDR3nt: TGCGCCAGCAGCGCCGGACAGGGGGCCTACGGAAACACCATATATTTT
CDR3aa: CASSAGQGAYGNTIYF
v_gene: TRBV5-1
j_gene: TRBJ1-3
d_gene: TRBD1
abundance: -

CDR3nt: TGTGCCAGTGGGACAGGGACGTCCTACGAGCAGTACTTC
CDR3aa: CASGTGTSYEQYF
v_gene: TRBV28
j_gene: TRBJ2-7
d_gene: TRBD1
abundance: -

CDR3nt: TGTGCCAGCAGTTCACTCGACAGGTATAGCAATCAGCCCCAGCATTTT
CDR3aa: CASSSLDRYSNQPQHF
v_gene: TRBV27
j_gene: TRBJ1-5
d_gene: -
abundance: -

CDR3nt: TGTGCCAGCAGCGGGCTAGCGGGGGCCACAGATACGCAGTATTTT
CDR3aa: CASSGLAGATDTQYF
v_gene: TRBV2
j_gene: TRBJ2-3
d_gene: TRBD2
abundance: -

CDR3nt: TGTGCCAGTAGTACACAGGGGGCGCTGGATCAGCCCCAGCATTTT
CDR3aa: CASSTQGALDQPQHF
v_gene: TRBV19
j_gene: TRBJ1-5
d_gene: TRBD1
abundance: -

CDR3nt: TGTGCCAGTAGTATACGGGGGGCCGGGTACAATGAGCAGTTCTTC
CDR3aa: CASSIRGAGYNEQFF
v_gene: TRBV19
j_gene: TRBJ2-1
d_gene: -
abundance: once

CDR3nt: TGTGCCAGCAGCCAACAAGAGACCCAGTACTTC
CDR3aa: CASSQQETQYF
v_gene: TRBV7-6
j_gene: TRBJ2-5
d_gene: -
abundance: -

CDR3nt: TGCAGCGCCTTATCTGGAGTAGCGGGAGGTTTTCAGTTCTTC
CDR3aa: CSALSGVAGGFQFF
v_gene: TRBV29-1
j_gene: TRBJ2-1
d_gene: TRBD2
abundance: -

CDR3nt: TGTGCCAGCATTCAGGGAGGTGGTTCTGGCTACACCTTC
CDR3aa: CASIQGGGSGYTF
v_gene: TRBV12-3/TRBV12-4
j_gene: TRBJ1-2
d_gene: -
abundance: once

CDR3nt: TGTGCCAGTACCCACAGGGCACCCGGCGGAATTTCACCCCTCCACTTT
CDR3aa: CASTHRAPGGISPLHF
v_gene: TRBV19
j_gene: TRBJ1-6
d_gene: -
abundance: -

CDR3nt: TGCAGCGTTATGGGACACAACTCTGGAAACACCATATATTTT
CDR3aa: CSVMGHNSGNTIYF
v_gene: TRBV29-1
j_gene: TRBJ1-3
d_gene: -
abundance: -

CDR3nt: TGTGCCAGCAGTTACTTCGAGGGGGCGATCAAAGAAAAACTGTTTTTT
CDR3aa: CASSYFEGAIKEKLFF
v_gene: TRBV6-2/TRBV6-3
j_gene: TRBJ1-4
d_gene: TRBD1
abundance: -

CDR3nt: TGTGCCAGCAGCCCGATTGCCCTAGCGGGAGGCGCTGAGACCCAGTACTTC
CDR3aa: CASSPIALAGGAETQYF
v_gene: TRBV7-6
j_gene: TRBJ2-5
d_gene: TRBD2
abundance: -

CDR3nt: TGTGCCAGCAGCTTGGTTCGGCGGGACGGGGGGGAGCAGTACTTC
CDR3aa: CASSLVRRDGGEQYF
v_gene: TRBV5-6
j_gene: TRBJ2-7
d_gene: TRBD2
abundance: -

CDR3nt: TGTGCCAGCAGCCGACTAGCGGGAGGACTAGCCAAAAACATTCAGTACTTC
CDR3aa: CASSRLAGGLAKNIQYF
v_gene: TRBV7-9
j_gene: TRBJ2-4
d_gene: TRBD2
abundance: -

CDR3nt: TGTGCCAGCAGTAGGGACAGAAACAATGAGCAGTTCTTC
CDR3aa: CASSRDRNNEQFF
v_gene: TRBV6-5
j_gene: TRBJ2-1
d_gene: TRBD1
abundance: -

CDR3nt: TGTGCCTGGAGTTATCGGGGGGCCCGACTATACGGCTACACCTTC
CDR3aa: CAWSYRGARLYGYTF
v_gene: TRBV30
j_gene: TRBJ1-2
d_gene: -
abundance: -

CDR3nt: TGTGCCAGCTGGGACAGAACTAACTATGGCTACACCTTC
CDR3aa: CASWDRTNYGYTF
v_gene: TRBV18
j_gene: TRBJ1-2
d_gene: TRBD1
abundance: -

CDR3nt: TGTGCCAGTCAAACAGGGTATAGCAATCAGCCCCAGCATTTT
CDR3aa: CASQTGYSNQPQHF
v_gene: TRBV19
j_gene: TRBJ1-5
d_gene: -
abundance: once

CDR3nt: TGTGCCAGCAGCTTGGTATCGGGAGGGCAGGGGGAGCAGTACTTC
CDR3aa: CASSLVSGGQGEQYF
v_gene: TRBV5-4
j_gene: TRBJ2-7
d_gene: TRBD2
abundance: many

CDR3nt: TGTGCCAGCAGGGAAGCGGGAGGGCCCTCAGATACGCAGTATTTT
CDR3aa: CASREAGGPSDTQYF
v_gene: TRBV3-1/TRBV3-2
j_gene: TRBJ2-3
d_gene: TRBD2
abundance: -

CDR3nt: TGTGCCAGCAGTCCTACCCAACTCGTGAACACTGAAGCTTTCTTT
CDR3aa: CASSPTQLVNTEAFF
v_gene: TRBV6-5
j_gene: TRBJ1-1
d_gene: -
abundance: -

CDR3nt: TGTGCCAGCAGTACGGTTTCCTACGAGCAGTACTTC
CDR3aa: CASSTVSYEQYF
v_gene: TRBV3-1/TRBV3-2
j_gene: TRBJ2-7
d_gene: -
abundance: -

CDR3nt: TGTGCCAGCAGTTACTCTGGTAGCGAGACAGATACGCAGTATTTT
CDR3aa: CASSYSGSETDTQYF
v_gene: TRBV6-5
j_gene: TRBJ2-3
d_gene: -
abundance: -

CDR3nt: TGTGCCAGCAGTGAAATCAGGGTGGATCAGCCCCAGCATTTT
CDR3aa: CASSEIRVDQPQHF
v_gene: TRBV2
j_gene: TRBJ1-5
d_gene: -
abundance: -

CDR3nt: TGTGCCAGTAGTATAACCGGGGGAGGAAAACGCACAGATACGCAGTATTTT
CDR3aa: CASSITGGGKRTDTQYF
v_gene: TRBV19
j_gene: TRBJ2-3
d_gene: -
abundance: -

CDR3nt: TGTGCCAGCAGCCGCCGGACTAGCGGGAAAGGGGTGACCGGGGAGCTGTTTTTT
CDR3aa: CASSRRTSGKGVTGELFF
v_gene: TRBV11-3
j_gene: TRBJ2-2
d_gene: TRBD2
abundance: -

CDR3nt: TGTGCCAGTAGTATAGTGGGACAGGGGACCTACGAGCAGTACTTC
CDR3aa: CASSIVGQGTYEQYF
v_gene: TRBV19
j_gene: TRBJ2-7
d_gene: TRBD1
abundance: -

CDR3nt: TGTGCCAGTAGTTCCCCAGGGATAGGCAATCAGCCCCAGCATTTT
CDR3aa: CASSSPGIGNQPQHF
v_gene: TRBV19
j_gene: TRBJ1-5
d_gene: -
abundance: -

CDR3nt: TGTGCCGCCACCCCGCAGCTAGGGGATTCACCCCTCCACTTT
CDR3aa: CAATPQLGDSPLHF
v_gene: TRBV10-3
j_gene: TRBJ1-6
d_gene: -
abundance: -

CDR3nt: TGTGCCAGCAGCCATGGTGGCGAGCAGTTCTTC
CDR3aa: CASSHGGEQFF
v_gene: TRBV4-2
j_gene: TRBJ2-1
d_gene: -
abundance: -

CDR3nt: TGTGCCAGCATCAATCAGGGCTTGAATGAGCAGTTCTTC
CDR3aa: CASINQGLNEQFF
v_gene: TRBV7-2
j_gene: TRBJ2-1
d_gene: -
abundance: many

CDR3nt: TGTGCCACCAGCAGATTCAAGGGGGCGCAAAATGAGCAGTTCTTC
CDR3aa: CATSRFKGAQNEQFF
v_gene: TRBV15
j_gene: TRBJ2-1
d_gene: TRBD1
abundance: -

CDR3nt: TGTGCCAGCAGCTTATTATCTGCCTACGAGCAGTACTTC
CDR3aa: CASSLLSAYEQYF
v_gene: TRBV7-9
j_gene: TRBJ2-7
d_gene: -
abundance: -

CDR3nt: TGTGCCAGCAGTATGGGGGGACAGGGGTATGGCTACACCTTC
CDR3aa: CASSMGGQGYGYTF
v_gene: TRBV28
j_gene: TRBJ1-2
d_gene: TRBD1
abundance: -

CDR3nt: TGCAGCGTTGAACAGGGGCTAAGCACAGATACGCAGTATTTT
CDR3aa: CSVEQGLSTDTQYF
v_gene: TRBV29-1
j_gene: TRBJ2-3
d_gene: -
abundance: -

CDR3nt: TGTGCCAGCAGTTACTCTGCGGGGGCTGAAGCTTTCTTT
CDR3aa: CASSYSAGAEAFF
v_gene: TRBV6-2/TRBV6-3
j_gene: TRBJ1-1
d_gene: -
abundance: -

CDR3nt: TGTGCCAGCAGTCTCGGGACAGGGAGGAACACTGAAGCTTTCTTT
CDR3aa: CASSLGTGRNTEAFF
v_gene: TRBV27
j_gene: TRBJ1-1
d_gene: TRBD1
abundance: -

CDR3nt: TGCGCCAGCAGCCTCCGGCCTGGGACGGGAGGCAATTCACCCCTCCACTTT
CDR3aa: CASSLRPGTGGNSPLHF
v_gene: TRBV5-1
j_gene: TRBJ1-6
d_gene: -
abundance: -

CDR3nt: TGTGCCTGGAGTGCACGACTAGCGGGAGGAGCAGAGACCCAGTACTTC
CDR3aa: CAWSARLAGGAETQYF
v_gene: TRBV30
j_gene: TRBJ2-5
d_gene: TRBD2
abundance: -

CDR3nt: TGCGCCAGCAGCTTGGCTTCTCTAGCGAACACTGAAGCTTTCTTT
CDR3aa: CASSLASLANTEAFF
v_gene: TRBV5-1
j_gene: TRBJ1-1
d_gene: -
abundance: -

CDR3nt: TGTGCCAGTAGTCCATTCGGACAGGGGCTAACCTACGAGCAGTACTTC
CDR3aa: CASSPFGQGLTYEQYF
v_gene: TRBV19
j_gene: TRBJ2-7
d_gene: TRBD1
abundance: -

CDR3nt: TGTGCCTGGAGTCCACGACTAGCGGGATCCGGGGAGCTGTTTTTT
CDR3aa: CAWSPRLAGSGELFF
v_gene: TRBV30
j_gene: TRBJ2-2
d_gene: TRBD2
abundance: -

CDR3nt: TGTGCCAGCAGCTTAGGAAGCGGAATGAACACTGAAGCTTTCTTT
CDR3aa: CASSLGSGMNTEAFF
v_gene: TRBV7-2
j_gene: TRBJ1-1
d_gene: -
abundance: -

CDR3nt: TGTGCCAGCTCACCCCGACAGGCTGAAGCTTTCTTT
CDR3aa: CASSPRQAEAFF
v_gene: TRBV18
j_gene: TRBJ1-1
d_gene: -
abundance: -

CDR3nt: TGCGCCAGCAGCTCCAACCCGACAGGGGGGGCGCGGACTGAAGCTTTCTTT
CDR3aa: CASSSNPTGGARTEAFF
v_gene: TRBV5-1
j_gene: TRBJ1-1
d_gene: TRBD1
abundance: -

CDR3nt: TGTGCCAGTACGGGTGCCACCTATGGCTACACCTTC
CDR3aa: CASTGATYGYTF
v_gene: TRBV19
j_gene: TRBJ1-2
d_gene: -
abundance: -